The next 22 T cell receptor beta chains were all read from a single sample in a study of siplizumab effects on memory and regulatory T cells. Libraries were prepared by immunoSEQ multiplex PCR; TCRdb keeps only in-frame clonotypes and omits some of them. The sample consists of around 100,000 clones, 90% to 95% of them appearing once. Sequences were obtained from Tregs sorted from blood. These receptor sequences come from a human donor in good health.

The CDR3 DNA reads as TGTGCCATCAGTGGCCCGGGGATTCCCGAGCAGTACTTC. It codes for CAISGPGIPEQYF. The chain carries TRBV10-3 and TRBJ2-7; TRBD2 might be the D (5 bases). Germline loops: CDR1 ENHRY, CDR2 SYGVKD. Trimming removed 4 bases from V and 6 bases from J, with 13 bases in between. This CDR3 contains 13 residues.

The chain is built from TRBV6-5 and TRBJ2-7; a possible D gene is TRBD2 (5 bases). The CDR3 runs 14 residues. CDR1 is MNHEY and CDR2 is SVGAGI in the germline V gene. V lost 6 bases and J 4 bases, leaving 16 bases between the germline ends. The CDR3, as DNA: TGTGCCAGCAGACCAACCACGGGGAGTTACGAGCAGTACTTC. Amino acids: CASRPTTGSYEQYF.

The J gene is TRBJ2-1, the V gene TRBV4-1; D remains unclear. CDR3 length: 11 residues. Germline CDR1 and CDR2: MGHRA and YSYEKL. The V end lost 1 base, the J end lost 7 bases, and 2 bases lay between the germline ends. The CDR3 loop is CASSQGNEQFF. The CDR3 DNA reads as TGCGCCAGCAGCCAAGGTAATGAGCAGTTCTTC.

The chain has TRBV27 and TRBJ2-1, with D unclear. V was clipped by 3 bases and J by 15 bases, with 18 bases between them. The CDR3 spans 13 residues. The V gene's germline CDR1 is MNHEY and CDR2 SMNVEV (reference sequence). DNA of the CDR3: TGTGCCAGCAGTTTTTTTTCTGGGATGAGTTCGTTCTTC. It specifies CASSFFSGMSSFF.

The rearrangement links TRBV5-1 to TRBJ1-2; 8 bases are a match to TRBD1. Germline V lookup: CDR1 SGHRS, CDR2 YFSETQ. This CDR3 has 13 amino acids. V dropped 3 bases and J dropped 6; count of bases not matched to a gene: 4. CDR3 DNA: TGCGCCAGCAGCTACCCGACAGGGGATGGCTACACCTTC. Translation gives CASSYPTGDGYTF.

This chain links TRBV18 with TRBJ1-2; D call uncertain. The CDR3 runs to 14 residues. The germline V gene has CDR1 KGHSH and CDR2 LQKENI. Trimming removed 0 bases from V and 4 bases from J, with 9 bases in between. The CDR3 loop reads CASSPPMELYGYTF. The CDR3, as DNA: TGTGCCAGCTCACCACCGATGGAACTCTATGGCTACACCTTC.

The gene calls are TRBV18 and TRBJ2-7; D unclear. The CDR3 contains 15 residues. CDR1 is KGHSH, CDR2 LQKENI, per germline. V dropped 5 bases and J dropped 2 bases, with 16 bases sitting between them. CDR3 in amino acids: CASSFAGDGTYEQYF. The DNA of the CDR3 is TGTGCCAGCTCATTCGCAGGCGACGGAACCTACGAGCAGTACTTC.

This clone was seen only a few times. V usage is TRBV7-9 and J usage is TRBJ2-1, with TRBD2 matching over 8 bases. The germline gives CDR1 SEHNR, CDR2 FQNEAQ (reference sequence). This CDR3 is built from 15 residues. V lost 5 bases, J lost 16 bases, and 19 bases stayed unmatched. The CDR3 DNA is TGTGCCAGCAGCCTTCGGGCTGGCGGGAGGTCTGTTCAATTCTTC. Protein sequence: CASSLRAGGRSVQFF.

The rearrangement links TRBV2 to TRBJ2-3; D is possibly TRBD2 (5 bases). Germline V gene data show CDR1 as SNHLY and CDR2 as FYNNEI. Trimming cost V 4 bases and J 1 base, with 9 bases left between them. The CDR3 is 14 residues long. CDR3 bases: TGTGCCAGCAGTGTCGTAGCGCGCACAGATACGCAGTATTTT. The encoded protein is CASSVVARTDTQYF.

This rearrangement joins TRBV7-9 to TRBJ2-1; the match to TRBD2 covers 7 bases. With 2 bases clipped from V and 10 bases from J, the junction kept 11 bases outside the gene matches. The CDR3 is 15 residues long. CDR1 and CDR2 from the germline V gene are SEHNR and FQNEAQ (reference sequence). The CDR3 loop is CASSLTGGLKVEQFF. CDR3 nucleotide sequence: TGTGCCAGCAGCTTAACGGGGGGTCTAAAGGTGGAGCAGTTCTTC.

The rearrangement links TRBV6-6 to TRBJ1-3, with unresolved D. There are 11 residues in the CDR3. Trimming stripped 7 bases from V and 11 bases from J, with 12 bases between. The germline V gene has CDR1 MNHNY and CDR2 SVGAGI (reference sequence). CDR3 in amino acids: CASTDRRAIYF. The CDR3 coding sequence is TGTGCCAGCACCGACCGTCGGGCCATATATTTT.

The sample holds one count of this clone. CDR3 in amino acids: CASSKDPNTEAFF. The DNA of the CDR3 is TGTGCCAGCAGCAAGGACCCCAACACTGAAGCTTTCTTT. This chain uses TRBV11-1 with TRBJ1-1; D gene unclear. CDR3 length: 13 amino acids. The V gene lost 5 bases and the J gene lost 2 bases, with 9 bases spanning the gap. Per the germline V gene, CDR1 is SGHAT and CDR2 is FQDESV (reference sequence).

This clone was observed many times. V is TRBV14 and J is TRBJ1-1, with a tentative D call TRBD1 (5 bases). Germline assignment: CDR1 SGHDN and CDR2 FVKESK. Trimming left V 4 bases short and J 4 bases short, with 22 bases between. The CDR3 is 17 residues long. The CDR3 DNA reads TGTGCCAGCAGCCCCCCTATGGGTAGGGGCAGGAGCACTGAAGCTTTCTTT. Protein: CASSPPMGRGRSTEAFF.

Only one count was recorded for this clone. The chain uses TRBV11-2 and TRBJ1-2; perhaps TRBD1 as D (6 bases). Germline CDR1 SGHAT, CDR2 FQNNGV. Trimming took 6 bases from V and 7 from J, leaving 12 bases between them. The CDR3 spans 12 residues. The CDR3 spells CASRKGTSGYTF. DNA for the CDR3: TGTGCCAGCAGGAAAGGGACAAGTGGCTACACCTTC.

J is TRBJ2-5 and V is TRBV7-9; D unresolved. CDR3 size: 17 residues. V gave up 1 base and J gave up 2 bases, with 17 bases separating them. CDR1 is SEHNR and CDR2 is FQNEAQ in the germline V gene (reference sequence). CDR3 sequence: CASSLVYIGLGQETQYF. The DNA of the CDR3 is TGTGCCAGCAGCTTAGTATACATAGGGTTGGGGCAAGAGACCCAGTACTTC.

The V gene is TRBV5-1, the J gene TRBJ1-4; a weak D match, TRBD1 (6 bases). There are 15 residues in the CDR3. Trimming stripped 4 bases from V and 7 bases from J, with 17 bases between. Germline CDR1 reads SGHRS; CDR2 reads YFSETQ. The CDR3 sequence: CASSLLGGNSEKLFF. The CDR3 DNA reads TGCGCCAGCAGCCTACTAGGGGGGAACAGTGAAAAACTGTTTTTT.

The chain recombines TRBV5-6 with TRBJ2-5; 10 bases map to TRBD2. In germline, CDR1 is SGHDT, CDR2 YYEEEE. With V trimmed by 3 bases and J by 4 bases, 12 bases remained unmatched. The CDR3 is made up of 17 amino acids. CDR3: CASSSRGLAGGVETQYF. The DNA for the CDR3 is TGTGCCAGCAGCTCCCGGGGGTTAGCGGGAGGAGTAGAGACCCAGTACTTC.

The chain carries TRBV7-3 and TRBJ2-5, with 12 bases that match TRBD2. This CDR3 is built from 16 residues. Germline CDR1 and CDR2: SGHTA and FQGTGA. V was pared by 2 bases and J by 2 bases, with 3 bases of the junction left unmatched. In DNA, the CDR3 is TGTGCCAGCAGCTTAGGGCTAGCGGGAGGGCAAGAGACCCAGTACTTC. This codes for CASSLGLAGGQETQYF.

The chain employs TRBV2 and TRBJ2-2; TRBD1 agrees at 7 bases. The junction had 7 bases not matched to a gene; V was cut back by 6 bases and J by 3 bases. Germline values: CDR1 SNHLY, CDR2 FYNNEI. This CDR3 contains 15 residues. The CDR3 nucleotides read TGTGCCAGCAGGGCCGGGACAGACTACACCGGGGAGCTGTTTTTT. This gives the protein CASRAGTDYTGELFF.

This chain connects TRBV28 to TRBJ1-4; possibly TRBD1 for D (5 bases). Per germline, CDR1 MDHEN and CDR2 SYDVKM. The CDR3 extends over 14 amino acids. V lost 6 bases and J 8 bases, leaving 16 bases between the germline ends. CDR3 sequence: CASSPGGIGEKLFF. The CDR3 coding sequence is TGTGCCAGCAGCCCTGGGGGTATCGGAGAAAAACTGTTTTTT.

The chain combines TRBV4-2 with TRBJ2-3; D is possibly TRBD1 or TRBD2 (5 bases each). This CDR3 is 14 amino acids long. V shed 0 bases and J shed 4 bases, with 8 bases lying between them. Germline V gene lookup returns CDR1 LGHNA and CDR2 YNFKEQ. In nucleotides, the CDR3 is TGTGCCAGCAGCCAAGAACGAGGGGCAGATACGCAGTATTTT. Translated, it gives CASSQERGADTQYF.

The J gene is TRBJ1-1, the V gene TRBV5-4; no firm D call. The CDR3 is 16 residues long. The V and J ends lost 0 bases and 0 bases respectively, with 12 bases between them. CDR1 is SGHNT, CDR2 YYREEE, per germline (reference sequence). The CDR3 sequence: CASSLGISHMNTEAFF. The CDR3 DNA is TGTGCCAGCAGCTTGGGGATTTCACACATGAACACTGAAGCTTTCTTT.